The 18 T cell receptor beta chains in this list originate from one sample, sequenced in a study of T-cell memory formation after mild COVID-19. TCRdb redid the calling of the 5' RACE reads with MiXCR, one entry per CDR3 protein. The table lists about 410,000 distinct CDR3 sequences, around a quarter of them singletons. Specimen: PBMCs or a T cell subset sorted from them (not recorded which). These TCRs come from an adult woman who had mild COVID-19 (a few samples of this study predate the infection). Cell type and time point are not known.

DNA of the CDR3: TGTGCCAGCAGTTTAAGGGTTAACACTGAAGCTTTCTTT. Translating gives CASSLRVNTEAFF. The V gene is TRBV12-3 or TRBV12-4, the J gene TRBJ1-1; D gene unclear. The length of the CDR3 is 13 residues. Trimming pared 2 bases from V and 2 bases from J, leaving 6 bases between.

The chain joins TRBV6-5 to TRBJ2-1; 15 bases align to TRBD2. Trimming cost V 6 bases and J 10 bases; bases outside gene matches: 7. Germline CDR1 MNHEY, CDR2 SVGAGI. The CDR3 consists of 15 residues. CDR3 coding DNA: TGTGCCAGCAGCTTCACGGGACTAGCGGGAGGAGAGCAGTTCTTC. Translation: CASSFTGLAGGEQFF.

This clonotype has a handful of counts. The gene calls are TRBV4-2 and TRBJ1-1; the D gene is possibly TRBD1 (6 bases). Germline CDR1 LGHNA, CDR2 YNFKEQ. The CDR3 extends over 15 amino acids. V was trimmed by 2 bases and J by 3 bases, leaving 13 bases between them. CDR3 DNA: TGTGCCAGCAGCCAAAATACAGGGTGGGACACTGAAGCTTTCTTT. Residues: CASSQNTGWDTEAFF.

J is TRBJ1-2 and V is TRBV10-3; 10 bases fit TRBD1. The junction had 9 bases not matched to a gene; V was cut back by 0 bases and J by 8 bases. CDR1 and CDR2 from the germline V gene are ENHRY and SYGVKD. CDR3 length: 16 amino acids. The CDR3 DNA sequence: TGTGCCATCAGTGAGTCGATTGGGACAGGGGCTCCCGGCTACACCTTC. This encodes CAISESIGTGAPGYTF.

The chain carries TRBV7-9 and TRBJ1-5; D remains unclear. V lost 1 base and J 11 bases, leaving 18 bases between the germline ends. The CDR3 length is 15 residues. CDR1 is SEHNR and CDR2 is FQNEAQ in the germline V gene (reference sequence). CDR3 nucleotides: TGTGCCAGCAGCTTAGGAGGCGGAGGGAAAATGGCCCAGCATTTT. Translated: CASSLGGGGKMAQHF.

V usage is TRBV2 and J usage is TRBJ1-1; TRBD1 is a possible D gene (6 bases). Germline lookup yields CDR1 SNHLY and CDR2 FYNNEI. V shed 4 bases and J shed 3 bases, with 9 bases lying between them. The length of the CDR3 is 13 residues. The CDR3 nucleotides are TGTGCCAGCAGTGGAGGGGGGCACACTGAAGCTTTCTTT. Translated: CASSGGGHTEAFF.

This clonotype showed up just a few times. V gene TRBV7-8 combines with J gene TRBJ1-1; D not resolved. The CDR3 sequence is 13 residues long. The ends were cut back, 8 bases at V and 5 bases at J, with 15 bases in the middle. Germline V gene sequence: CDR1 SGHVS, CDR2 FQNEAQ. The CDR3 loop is CASHPRTGTEAFF. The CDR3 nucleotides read TGTGCCAGCCATCCAAGGACGGGGACTGAAGCTTTCTTT.

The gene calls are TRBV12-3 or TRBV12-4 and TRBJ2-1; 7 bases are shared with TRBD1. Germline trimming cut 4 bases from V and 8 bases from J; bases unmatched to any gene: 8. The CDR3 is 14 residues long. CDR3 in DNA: TGTGCCAGCAGTTCGCCGACAGGGTGGCATGAGCAGTTCTTC. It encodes CASSSPTGWHEQFF.

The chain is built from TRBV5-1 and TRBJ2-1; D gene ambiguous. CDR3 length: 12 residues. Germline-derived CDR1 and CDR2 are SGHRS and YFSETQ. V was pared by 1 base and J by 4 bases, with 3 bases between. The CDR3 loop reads CASSLKYNEQFF. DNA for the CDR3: TGCGCCAGCAGCTTGAAATACAATGAGCAGTTCTTC.

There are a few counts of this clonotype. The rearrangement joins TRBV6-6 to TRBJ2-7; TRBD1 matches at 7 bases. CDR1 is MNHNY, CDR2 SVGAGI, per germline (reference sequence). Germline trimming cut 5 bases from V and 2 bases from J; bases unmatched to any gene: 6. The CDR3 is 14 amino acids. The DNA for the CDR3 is TGTGCCAGCAGTCAGCGACAGGGTCCCTACGAGCAGTACTTC. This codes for CASSQRQGPYEQYF.

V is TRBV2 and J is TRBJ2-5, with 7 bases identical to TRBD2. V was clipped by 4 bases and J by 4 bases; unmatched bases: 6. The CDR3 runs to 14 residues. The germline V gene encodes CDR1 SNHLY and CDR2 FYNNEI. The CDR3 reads CASSVGAGRETQYF. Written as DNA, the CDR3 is TGTGCCAGCAGTGTCGGAGCGGGGCGAGAGACCCAGTACTTC.

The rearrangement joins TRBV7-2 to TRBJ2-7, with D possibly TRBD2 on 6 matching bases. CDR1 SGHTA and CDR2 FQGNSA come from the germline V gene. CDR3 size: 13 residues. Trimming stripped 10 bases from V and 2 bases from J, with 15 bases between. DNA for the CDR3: TGTGCCACCGGACGGGGGATTACCTACGAGCAGTACTTC. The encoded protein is CATGRGITYEQYF.

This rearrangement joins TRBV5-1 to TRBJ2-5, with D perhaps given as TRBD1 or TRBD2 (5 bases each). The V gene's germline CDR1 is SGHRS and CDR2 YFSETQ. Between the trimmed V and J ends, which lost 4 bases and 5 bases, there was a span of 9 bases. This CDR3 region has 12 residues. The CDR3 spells CASSGGSETQYF. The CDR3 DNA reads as TGCGCCAGCAGCGGGGGATCCGAGACCCAGTACTTC. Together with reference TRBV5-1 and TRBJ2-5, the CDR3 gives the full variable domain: KAGVTQTPRYLIKTRGQQVTLSCSPISGHRSVSWYQQTPGQGLQFLFEYFSETQRNKGNFPGRFSGRQFSNSRSEMNVSTLELGDSALYLCASSGGSETQYFGPGTRLLVL.

The CDR3 nucleotides are TGTGCCAGCAGTGGCCGATCGGGACAAGCCTCATCGGCTTTCTTT. Its protein product is CASSGRSGQASSAFF. The V and J genes are TRBV25-1 and TRBJ1-1, with a tentative D call TRBD1 (6 bases). The CDR3 length is 15 residues. V gave up 4 bases and J gave up 11 bases, with 23 bases separating them. Looked up from germline, CDR1 is MGHDK and CDR2 is SYGVNS.

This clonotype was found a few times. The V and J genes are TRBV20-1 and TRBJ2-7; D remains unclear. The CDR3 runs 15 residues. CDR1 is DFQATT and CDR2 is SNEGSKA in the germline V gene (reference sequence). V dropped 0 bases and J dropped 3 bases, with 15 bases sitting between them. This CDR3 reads CSARDNVVRNYEQYF. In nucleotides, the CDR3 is TGCAGTGCTAGAGATAATGTGGTACGGAACTACGAGCAGTACTTC.

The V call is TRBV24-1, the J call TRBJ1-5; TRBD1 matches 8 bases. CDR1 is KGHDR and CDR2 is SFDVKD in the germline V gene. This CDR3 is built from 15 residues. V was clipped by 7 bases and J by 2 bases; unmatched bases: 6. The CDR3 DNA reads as TGTGCCACCAGCCACAGGGGGTCGGGCAATCAGCCCCAGCATTTT. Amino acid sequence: CATSHRGSGNQPQHF.

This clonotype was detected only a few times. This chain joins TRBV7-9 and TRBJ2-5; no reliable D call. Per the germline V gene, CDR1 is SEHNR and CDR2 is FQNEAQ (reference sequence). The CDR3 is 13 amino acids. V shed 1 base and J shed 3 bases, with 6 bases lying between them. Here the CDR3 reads CASSLVVKETQYF. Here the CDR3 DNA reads TGTGCCAGCAGCTTAGTAGTTAAAGAGACCCAGTACTTC.

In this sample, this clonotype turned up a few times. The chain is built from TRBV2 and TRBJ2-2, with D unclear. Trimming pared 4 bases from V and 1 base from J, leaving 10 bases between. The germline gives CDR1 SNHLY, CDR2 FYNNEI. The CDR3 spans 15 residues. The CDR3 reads CASSATLRNTGELFF. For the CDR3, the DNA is TGTGCCAGCAGTGCAACCCTACGGAACACCGGGGAGCTGTTTTTT.